The entry below describes one T cell receptor (beta chain). What it binds is not known. Libraries were prepared by immunoSEQ multiplex PCR; TCRdb keeps only in-frame clonotypes and omits some of them. The sample holds some 95,000 clones, 80% to 90% seen once. This record belongs to a study of T cell responses to AZD1222 COVID-19 vaccine. The wider study: Second doses that came at about 4 or about 12 weeks were put together. Study results and caveats: The sample set comprised mostly white British donors with more females, and clonal diversity was possibly underestimated.

The sequenced sample was peripheral blood, obtained on day 0 of AZD1222 vaccination. The sequence derives from an adult in good health.

CDR3 bases: TGCGCCAGCAGCTTGGCCGTCGGGGGTTATGGCTACACCTTC. This codes for CASSLAVGGYGYTF. This sequence joins TRBV5-1 and TRBJ1-2, with a tentative D call TRBD1 (5 bases). The V gene lost 0 bases and the J gene lost 5 bases, with 11 bases spanning the gap. This CDR3 comprises 14 residues. The V gene's germline CDR1 is SGHRS and CDR2 YFSETQ.